Below, one T cell receptor beta chain is given with its context. This record belongs to a study of T cell changes during pregnancy in multiple sclerosis. The CDR3 loop spans 14 amino acids. The V gene's germline CDR1 is MNHNY and CDR2 SVGAGI (reference sequence). V was clipped by 6 bases and J by 4 bases; unmatched bases: 8. The method was immunoSEQ multiplex PCR; TCRdb's version includes in-frame clones alone and lacks a portion of them. The repertoire holds roughly 56,000 clones, about 90% seen once, with under 0.6% in the top ten. The rearrangement links TRBV6-6 to TRBJ1-2; TRBD1 aligns across 7 bases. This TCR was sampled from a female donor in good health, enrolled as a control in a pregnancy study. The material sequenced was CD4+ T cells from peripheral blood mononuclear cells, taken after pregnancy. CDR3 sequence: CASSESDRPYGYTF. In nucleotides, the CDR3 is TGTGCCAGCAGCGAATCGGACAGGCCCTATGGCTACACCTTC.